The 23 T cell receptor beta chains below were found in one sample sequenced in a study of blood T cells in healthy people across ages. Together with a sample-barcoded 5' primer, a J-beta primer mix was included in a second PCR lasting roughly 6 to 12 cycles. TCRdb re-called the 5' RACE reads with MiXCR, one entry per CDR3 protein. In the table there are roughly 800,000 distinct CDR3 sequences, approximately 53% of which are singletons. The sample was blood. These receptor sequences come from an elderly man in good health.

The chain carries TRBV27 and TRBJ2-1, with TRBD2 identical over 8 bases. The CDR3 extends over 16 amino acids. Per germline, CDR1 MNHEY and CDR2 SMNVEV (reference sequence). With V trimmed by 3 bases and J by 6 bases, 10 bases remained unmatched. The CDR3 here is CASSFAMGLVRNEQFF. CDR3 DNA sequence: TGTGCCAGCAGTTTCGCCATGGGACTAGTCCGCAATGAGCAGTTCTTC.

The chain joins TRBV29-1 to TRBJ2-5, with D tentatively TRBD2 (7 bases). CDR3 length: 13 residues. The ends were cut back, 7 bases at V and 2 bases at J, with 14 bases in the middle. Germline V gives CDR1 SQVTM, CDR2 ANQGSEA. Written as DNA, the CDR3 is TGCAGCGCCCTGGGGGGGCAGCAAGAGACCCAGTACTTC. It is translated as CSALGGQQETQYF.

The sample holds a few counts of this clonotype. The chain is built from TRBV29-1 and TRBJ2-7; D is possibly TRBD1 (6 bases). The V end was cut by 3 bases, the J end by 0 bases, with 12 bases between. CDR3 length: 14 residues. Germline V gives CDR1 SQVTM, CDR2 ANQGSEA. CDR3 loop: CSVEGAPGSYEQYF. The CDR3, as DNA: TGCAGCGTTGAGGGGGCCCCCGGCTCCTACGAGCAGTACTTC.

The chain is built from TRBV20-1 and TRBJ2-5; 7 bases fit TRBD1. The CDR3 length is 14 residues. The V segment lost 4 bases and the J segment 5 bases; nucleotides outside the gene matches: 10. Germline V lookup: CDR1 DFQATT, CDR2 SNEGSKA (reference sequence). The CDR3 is CSATLQGRRETQYF. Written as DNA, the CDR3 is TGCAGTGCTACCTTACAGGGGCGGAGGGAGACCCAGTACTTC.

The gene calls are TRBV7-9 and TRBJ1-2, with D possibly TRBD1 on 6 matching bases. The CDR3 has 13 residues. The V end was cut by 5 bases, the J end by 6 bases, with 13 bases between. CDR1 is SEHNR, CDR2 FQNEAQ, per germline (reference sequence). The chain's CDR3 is CASSERTANGYTF. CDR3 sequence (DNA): TGTGCCAGCAGCGAACGGACAGCCAATGGCTACACCTTC.

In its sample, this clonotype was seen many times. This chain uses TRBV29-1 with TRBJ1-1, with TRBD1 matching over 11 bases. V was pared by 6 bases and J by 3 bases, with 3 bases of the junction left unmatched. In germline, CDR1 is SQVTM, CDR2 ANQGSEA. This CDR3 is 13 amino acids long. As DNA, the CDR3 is TGCAGCGTGTCGGGACAGGGGGACACTGAAGCTTTCTTT. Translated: CSVSGQGDTEAFF.

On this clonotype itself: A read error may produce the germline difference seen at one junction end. The CDR3: CASSQGDREQETQYF. The CDR3 DNA sequence: TGTGCTAGCAGCCAGGGGGACAGGGAACAAGAGACCCAGTACTTC. The chain links TRBV7-7 to TRBJ2-5; 9 bases map to TRBD1. CDR1 and CDR2 from the germline V gene are SSHAT and FNYEAQ (reference sequence). The CDR3 has 15 residues.

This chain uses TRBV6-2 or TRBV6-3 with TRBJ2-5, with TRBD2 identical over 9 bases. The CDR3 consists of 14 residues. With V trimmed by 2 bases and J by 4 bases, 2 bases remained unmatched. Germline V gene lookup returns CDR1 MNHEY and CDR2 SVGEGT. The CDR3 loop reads CASSYLAGTETQYF. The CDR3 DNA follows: TGTGCCAGCAGTTACCTAGCGGGGACAGAGACCCAGTACTTC.

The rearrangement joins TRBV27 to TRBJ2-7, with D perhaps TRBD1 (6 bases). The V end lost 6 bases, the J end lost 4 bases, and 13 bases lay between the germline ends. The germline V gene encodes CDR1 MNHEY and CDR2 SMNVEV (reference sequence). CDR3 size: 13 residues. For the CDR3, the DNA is TGTGCCAGCAGACCAGGGGCTGCTTACGAGCAGTACTTC. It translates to CASRPGAAYEQYF.

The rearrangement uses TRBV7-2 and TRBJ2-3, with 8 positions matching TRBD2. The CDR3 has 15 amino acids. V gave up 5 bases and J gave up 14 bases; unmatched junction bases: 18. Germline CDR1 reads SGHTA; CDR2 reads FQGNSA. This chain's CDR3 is CASSPPGLGTRDAYF. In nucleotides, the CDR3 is TGTGCCAGCAGCCCACCGGGACTAGGAACCAGAGACGCGTATTTT.

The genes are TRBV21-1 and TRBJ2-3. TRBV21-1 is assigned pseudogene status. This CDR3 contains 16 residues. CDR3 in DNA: TGTGCCAGCAGCAGAGACGACCAACCCTACACAGATACGCAGTATTTT. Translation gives CASSRDDQPYTDTQYF.

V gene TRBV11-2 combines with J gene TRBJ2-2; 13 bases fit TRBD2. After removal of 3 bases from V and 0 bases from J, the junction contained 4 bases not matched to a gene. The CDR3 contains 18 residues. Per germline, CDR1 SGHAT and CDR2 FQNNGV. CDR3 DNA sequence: TGTGCCAGCAGCTTCGGACTAGCGGGAGATTCGAACACCGGGGAGCTGTTTTTT. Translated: CASSFGLAGDSNTGELFF.

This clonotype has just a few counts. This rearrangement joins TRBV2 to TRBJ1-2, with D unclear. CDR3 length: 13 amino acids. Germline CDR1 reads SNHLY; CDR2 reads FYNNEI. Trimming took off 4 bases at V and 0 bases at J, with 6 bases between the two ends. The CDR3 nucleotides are TGTGCCAGCAGTGCCAGTTCTAACTATGGCTACACCTTC. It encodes CASSASSNYGYTF.

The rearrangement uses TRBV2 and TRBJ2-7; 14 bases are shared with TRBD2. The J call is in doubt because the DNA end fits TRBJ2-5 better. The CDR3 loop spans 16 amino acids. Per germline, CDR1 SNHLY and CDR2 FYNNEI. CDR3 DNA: TGTGCCATCGACAGGGGGACTAGCGGGAGTTTGGAGACCCAGTACTTC. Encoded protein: CAIDRGTSGSLETQYF.

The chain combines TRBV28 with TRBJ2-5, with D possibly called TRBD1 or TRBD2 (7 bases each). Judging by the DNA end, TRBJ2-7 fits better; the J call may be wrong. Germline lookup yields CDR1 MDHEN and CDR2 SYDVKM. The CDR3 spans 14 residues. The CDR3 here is CASSFHQGGYEQYF. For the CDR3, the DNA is TGTGCCAGCAGTTTTCACCAGGGGGGGTACGAGCAGTACTTC.

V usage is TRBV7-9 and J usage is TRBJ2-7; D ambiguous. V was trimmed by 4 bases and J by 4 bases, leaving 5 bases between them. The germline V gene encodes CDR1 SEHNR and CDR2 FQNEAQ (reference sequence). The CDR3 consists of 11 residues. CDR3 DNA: TGTGCCAGCAGCTATAAATACGAGCAGTACTTC. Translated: CASSYKYEQYF.

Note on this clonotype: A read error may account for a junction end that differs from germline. Here the CDR3 DNA reads TGTGCCAGCAGTAAAACAGGGGCCGGACCCCCCCACTTT. It translates to CASSKTGAGPPHF. J is TRBJ1-6 and V is TRBV6-6; TRBD1 aligns across 7 bases. CDR1 is MNHNY and CDR2 is SVGAGI in the germline V gene (reference sequence). This CDR3 region has 13 residues.

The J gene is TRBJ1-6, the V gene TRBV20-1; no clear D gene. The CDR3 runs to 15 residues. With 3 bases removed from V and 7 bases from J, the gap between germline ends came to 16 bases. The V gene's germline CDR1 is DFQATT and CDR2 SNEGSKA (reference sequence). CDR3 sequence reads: CSARGIDGENSPLHF. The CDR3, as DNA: TGCAGTGCTAGGGGAATCGATGGGGAGAATTCACCCCTCCACTTT.

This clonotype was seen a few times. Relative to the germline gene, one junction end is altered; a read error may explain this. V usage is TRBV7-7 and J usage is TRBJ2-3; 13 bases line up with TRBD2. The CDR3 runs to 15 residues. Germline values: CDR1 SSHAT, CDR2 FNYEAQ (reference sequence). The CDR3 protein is CASSRTSGRTDTQYF. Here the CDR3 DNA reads TGTGCTAGCAGCAGGACTAGCGGGAGAACGGATACGCAGTATTTT.

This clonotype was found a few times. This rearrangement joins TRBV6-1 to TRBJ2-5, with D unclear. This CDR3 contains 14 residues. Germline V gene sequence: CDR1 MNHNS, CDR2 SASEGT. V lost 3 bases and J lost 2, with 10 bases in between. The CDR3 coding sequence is TGTGCCAGCAGTGATTTCGTCAGTCAAGAGACCCAGTACTTC. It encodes CASSDFVSQETQYF.

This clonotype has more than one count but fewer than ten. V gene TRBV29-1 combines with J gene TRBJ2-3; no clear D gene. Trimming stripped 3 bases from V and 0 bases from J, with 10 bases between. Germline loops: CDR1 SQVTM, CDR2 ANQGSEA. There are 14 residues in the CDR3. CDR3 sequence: CSVDSITSTDTQYF. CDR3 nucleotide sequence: TGCAGCGTTGATTCCATCACTAGCACAGATACGCAGTATTTT.

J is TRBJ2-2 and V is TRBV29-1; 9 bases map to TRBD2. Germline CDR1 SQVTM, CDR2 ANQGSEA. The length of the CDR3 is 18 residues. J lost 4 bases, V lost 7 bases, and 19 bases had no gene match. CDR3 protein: CSASQISGRGGVTGELFF. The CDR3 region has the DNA TGCAGCGCTAGCCAGATTAGCGGGAGAGGTGGTGTCACCGGGGAGCTGTTTTTT.

DNA of the CDR3: TGTGCCAGCAGTGGCGAGGAGGCCCACTCTGGGGCCAACGTCCTGACTTTC. Its translation: CASSGEEAHSGANVLTF. V and J are TRBV2 and TRBJ2-6; D is possibly TRBD2 (5 bases). The CDR3 spans 17 residues. Germline CDR1 reads SNHLY; CDR2 reads FYNNEI. V was shortened by 4 bases and J by 0 bases, with 13 bases between the two germline ends.